The subject of this entry is one T cell receptor (beta chain). This clonotype has only a few counts. Its specific antigen is unknown. The input lacks base qualities; no much larger clone sits a single base away. This sample was taken from a study of T-cell memory formation after mild COVID-19 (dated by TCRdb to about 2021). With regard to the full study: TCR sequence clusters from the two donors were largely donor specific. Two young, previously healthy adult volunteers, one female and one male, were included in the cohort. Longitudinal TCRalpha and TCRbeta repertoire sequencing tracked T-cell clones expanding and contracting after mild COVID-19 in a couple of donors.

What the authors observed across the whole study: SARS-CoV-2 specificity of the second-wave clones peaking on day 37 was not confirmed. Contracting CD4+ clones were found mainly in CM and EM memory subsets, while CD8+ clones were enriched in EMRA. Some responding clones were found in pre-infection memory, which suggests that pre-existing cross-reactive memory T cells took part in the SARS-CoV-2 response. Clones that contracted from day 15 to 85 showed balanced CD4/CD8 phenotypes, whereas a second wave of clones that expanded from day 15 to 37 leaned towards CD4+. The study included only a couple of mild cases, and larger cohorts that include severe cases with pre-infection samples were judged to be necessary.

The junction shows trimming of 4 bases on V and 1 base on J, plus 11 bases between the germline ends. Taken from the germline V gene (reference sequence), the CDR1 and CDR2 loops are SGHKS and YYEKEE. The CDR3 numbers 14 residues from cysteine through phenylalanine. Only the CDR3 part of the read is kept: 42 bases, read in frame from the first base. Ficoll-Paque density gradient centrifugation was the method used to isolate PBMCs. Sequencer: Illumina NovaSeq 6000. TCRalpha and TCRbeta cDNA libraries were built by 5'RACE with constant-segment primers, adding sample barcodes and unique molecular identifiers. RNA was extracted from every sample with Trizol reagent. The libraries were amplified in two PCR steps, and the second step added a second sample barcode and Illumina TruSeq adapters. Libraries were sequenced on an Illumina NovaSeq with 2 x 150 bp paired-end reads. The authors' pipeline ran thus. Demultiplexing of reads and collapsing into UMI-guided consensus sequences were performed with migec v1.2.7. Using mixcr v2.1.11, UMI consensuses were aligned to TRA and TRB V and J templates and then assembled into clonotypes. A clonotype was counted as expanded or contracted only if both edgeR and NoisET called the change significant, with noise models trained on biological replicates. edgeR calls used a false discovery rate-adjusted p below 0.01 and a log2 fold-change threshold of 1. As an exploratory analysis of dynamics, max-normalized trajectories of the 1000 most abundant clonotypes were examined with PCA combined with hierarchical clustering. Separately sequenced CD4+ and CD8+ repertoires were used to assign a CD4 or CD8 phenotype to each responding clone. TCRdb took the public reads, trimmed them with fastp at Q25, ran MiXCR for clone calling and kept in-frame beta chains. Entries are consolidated by CDR3 protein sequence, retaining the most common genes and DNA. The V and J calls come from TCRdb's annotation, not from the publication. The sample table contains about 400,000 distinct CDR3 sequences; only one count was recorded for roughly 18% of them. The top ten constitute about 22% of the sample.

This receptor was identified in a man between 18 and 29 years old who had mild COVID-19 (a few samples of this study predate the infection). The sample titles of this study are shuffled in the database, so cell type and time point are left out; the donor was told from shared clones. Sequencing input: PBMCs or a T cell subset sorted from them (not recorded which). Recombination joined TRBV5-5 with TRBJ2-5; the D gene assignment is ambiguous. The bases read TGTGCCAGCAGCGGAAGTTACACCCAAGAGACCCAGTACTTC. This encodes CASSGSYTQETQYF.